This TCR beta chain was captured in a study of PD-1 blockade in mismatch repair-deficient tumors. Whole-study context: Patients had approximately 12 mismatch repair-deficient cancer types and were previously treated and progressing. Study-wide findings and caveats: Tumor-resident clones, often undetectable pretreatment in blood, expanded then contracted after pembrolizumab.

This CDR3 spans 14 amino acids. Germline CDR1 reads MDHEN; CDR2 reads SYDVKM. V was shortened by 2 bases and J by 3 bases, with 7 bases between the two germline ends. Assay: immunoSEQ multiplex PCR; the TCRdb copy retains only in-frame clones and omits some. The table lists 15,000 to 25,000 clones, approximately 80% of them singletons, with approximately 1.5% in the top ten. Every patient had mismatch repair deficiency by PCR or immunohistochemistry. TCR sequencing covered a few patients who responded to pembrolizumab. Details on this clone: The antigen is unknown.

This specimen consisted of PBMCs, obtained 52 weeks after starting pembrolizumab. The source of this sequence is an adult with mismatch repair-deficient cancer. The chain joins TRBV28 to TRBJ2-2; D is unclear. Written as DNA, the CDR3 is TGTGCCAGCAGTTTAGGAGTGGACACCGGGGAGCTGTTTTTT. Protein sequence: CASSLGVDTGELFF.